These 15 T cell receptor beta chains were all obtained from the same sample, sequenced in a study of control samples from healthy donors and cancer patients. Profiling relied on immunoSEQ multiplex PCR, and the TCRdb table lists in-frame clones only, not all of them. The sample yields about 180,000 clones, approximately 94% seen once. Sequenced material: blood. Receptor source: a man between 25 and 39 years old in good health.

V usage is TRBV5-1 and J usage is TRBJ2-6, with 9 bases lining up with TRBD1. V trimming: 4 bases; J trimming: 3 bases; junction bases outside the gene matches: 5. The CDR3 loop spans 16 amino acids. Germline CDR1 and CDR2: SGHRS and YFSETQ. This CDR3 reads CASSAGTGRGANVLTF. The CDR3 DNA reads TGCGCCAGCAGCGCCGGGACAGGGCGTGGGGCCAACGTCCTGACTTTC.

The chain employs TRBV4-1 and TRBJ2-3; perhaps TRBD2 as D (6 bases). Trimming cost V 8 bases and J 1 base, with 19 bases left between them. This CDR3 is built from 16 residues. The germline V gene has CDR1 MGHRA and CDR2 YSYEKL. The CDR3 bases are TGCGCCAGCGCGGGGAACGGCTTTTTTGGCACAGATACGCAGTATTTT. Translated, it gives CASAGNGFFGTDTQYF.

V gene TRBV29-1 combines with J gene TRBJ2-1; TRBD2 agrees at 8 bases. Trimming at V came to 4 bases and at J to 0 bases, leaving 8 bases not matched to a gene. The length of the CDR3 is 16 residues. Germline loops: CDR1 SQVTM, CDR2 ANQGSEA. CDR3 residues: CSVVFAGRASYNEQFF. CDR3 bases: TGCAGCGTTGTATTCGCCGGGAGGGCCTCCTACAATGAGCAGTTCTTC.

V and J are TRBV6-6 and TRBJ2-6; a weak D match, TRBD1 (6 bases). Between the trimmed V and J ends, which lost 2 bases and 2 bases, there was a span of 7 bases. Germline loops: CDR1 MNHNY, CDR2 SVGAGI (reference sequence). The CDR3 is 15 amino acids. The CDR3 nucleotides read TGTGCCAGCAGTTACGAGGGGGCTGGGGCCAACGTCCTGACTTTC. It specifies CASSYEGAGANVLTF.

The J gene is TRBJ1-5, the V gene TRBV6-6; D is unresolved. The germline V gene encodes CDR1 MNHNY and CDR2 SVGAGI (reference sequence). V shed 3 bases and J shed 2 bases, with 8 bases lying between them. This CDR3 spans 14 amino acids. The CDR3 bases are TGTGCCAGCAGTTATTGGCAGGGCAATCAGCCCCAGCATTTT. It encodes CASSYWQGNQPQHF.

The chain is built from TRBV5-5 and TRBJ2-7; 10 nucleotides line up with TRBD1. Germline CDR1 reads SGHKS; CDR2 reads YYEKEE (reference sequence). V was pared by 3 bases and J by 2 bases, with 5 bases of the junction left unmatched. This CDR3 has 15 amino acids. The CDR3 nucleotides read TGTGCCAGCAGCTACCCCGGACAGGGGGCCTACGAGCAGTACTTC. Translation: CASSYPGQGAYEQYF.

In DNA form, the CDR3 reads TGTGCCAGCAGTTATGGGGACAGGAACACTGAAGCTTTCTTT. It yields the protein CASSYGDRNTEAFF. The V call is TRBV6-2 or TRBV6-3, the J call TRBJ1-1; 7 bases are shared with TRBD1. Germline-derived CDR1 and CDR2 are MNHEY and SVGEGT. V trimming: 3 bases; J trimming: 1 base; junction bases outside the gene matches: 2. There are 14 residues in the CDR3.

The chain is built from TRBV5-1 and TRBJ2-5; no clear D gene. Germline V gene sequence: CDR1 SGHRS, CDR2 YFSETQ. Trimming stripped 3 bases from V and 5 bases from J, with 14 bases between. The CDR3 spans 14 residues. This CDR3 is CASSSLWVGETQYF. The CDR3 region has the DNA TGCGCCAGCAGCTCCCTGTGGGTTGGGGAGACCCAGTACTTC.

CDR3 sequence (DNA): TGTGCCAGCAGTGAGACAGGGATCCCCTATGGCTACACCTTC. Translating it yields CASSETGIPYGYTF. This rearrangement joins TRBV2 to TRBJ1-2; 7 bases fit TRBD1. The CDR3 contains 14 residues. Germline trimming cut 3 bases from V and 4 bases from J; bases unmatched to any gene: 5. Per the germline V gene, CDR1 is SNHLY and CDR2 is FYNNEI.

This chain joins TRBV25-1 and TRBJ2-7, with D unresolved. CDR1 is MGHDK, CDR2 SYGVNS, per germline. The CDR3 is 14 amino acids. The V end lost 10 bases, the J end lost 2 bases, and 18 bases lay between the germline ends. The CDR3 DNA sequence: TGTGCCAACTACGCCCGGGCTGATCCCTACGAGCAGTACTTC. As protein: CANYARADPYEQYF.

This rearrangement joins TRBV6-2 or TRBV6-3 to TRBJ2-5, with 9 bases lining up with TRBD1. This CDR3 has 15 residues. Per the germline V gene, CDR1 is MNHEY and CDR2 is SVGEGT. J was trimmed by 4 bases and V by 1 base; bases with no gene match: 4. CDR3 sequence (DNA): TGTGCCAGCAGTTACTTCGGACAGGGGCGAGAGACCCAGTACTTC. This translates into CASSYFGQGRETQYF.

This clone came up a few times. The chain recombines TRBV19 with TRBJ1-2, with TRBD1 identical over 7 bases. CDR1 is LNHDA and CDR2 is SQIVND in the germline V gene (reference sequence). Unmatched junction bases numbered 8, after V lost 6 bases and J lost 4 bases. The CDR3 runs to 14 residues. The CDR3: CASSTRGPGYGYTF. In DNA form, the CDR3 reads TGTGCCAGTAGCACTAGGGGGCCCGGCTATGGCTACACCTTC. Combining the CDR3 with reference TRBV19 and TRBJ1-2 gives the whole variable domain DGGITQSPKYLFRKEGQNVTLSCEQNLNHDAMYWYRQDPGQGLRLIYYSQIVNDFQKGDIAEGYSVSREKKESFPLTVTSAQKNPTAFYLCASSTRGPGYGYTFGSGTRLTVV.

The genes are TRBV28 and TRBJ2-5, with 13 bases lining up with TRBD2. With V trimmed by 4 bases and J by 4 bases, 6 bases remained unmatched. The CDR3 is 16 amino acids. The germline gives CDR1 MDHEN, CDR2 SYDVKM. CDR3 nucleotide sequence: TGTGCCAGCAGTTCCCCAGGACTAGCGGGAGCAGAGACCCAGTACTTC. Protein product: CASSSPGLAGAETQYF.

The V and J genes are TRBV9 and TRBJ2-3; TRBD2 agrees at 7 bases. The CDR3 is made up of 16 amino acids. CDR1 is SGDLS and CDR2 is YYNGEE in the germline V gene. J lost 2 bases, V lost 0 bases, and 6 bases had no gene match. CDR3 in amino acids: CASSVVGGMATDTQYF. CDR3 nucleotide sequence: TGTGCCAGCAGCGTAGTCGGGGGGATGGCCACAGATACGCAGTATTTT.

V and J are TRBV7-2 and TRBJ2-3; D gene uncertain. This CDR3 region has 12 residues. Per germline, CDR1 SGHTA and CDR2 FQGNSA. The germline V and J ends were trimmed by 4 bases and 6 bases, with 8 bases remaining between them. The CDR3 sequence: CASSSYADTQYF. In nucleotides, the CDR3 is TGTGCCAGCAGCTCGTATGCGGATACGCAGTATTTT.